The 9 T cell receptor beta chains reported below all come from one sample, sequenced in a study of blood T cells in healthy people across ages. For the second PCR, which ran for 7 to 11 cycles, a sample-barcoded 5' primer and a J-beta primer mix were used. TCRdb reanalysed the 5' RACE reads using MiXCR and keeps one entry per CDR3 protein. This repertoire shows about 970,000 distinct CDR3 sequences, 45% to 60% found once; its top ten account for 20% to 25%. Sequencing was carried out using blood. These receptors came from a woman aged 60 to 75 in good health.

The CDR3 spells CASSWDRGIYEQYF. CDR3 DNA sequence: TGCGCCAGCAGCTGGGACAGGGGGATTTACGAGCAGTACTTC. The chain employs TRBV4-3 and TRBJ2-7; the match to TRBD1 covers 11 bases. The J segment lost 4 bases and the V segment lost 5 bases, leaving 4 bases of the junction unmatched. The CDR3 has 14 residues. CDR1 LGHNA and CDR2 YSLEER come from the germline V gene.

This clonotype was found a few times. The V gene is TRBV7-2, the J gene TRBJ2-7; 9 bases match TRBD2. V dropped 6 bases and J dropped 6; count of bases not matched to a gene: 9. Per germline, CDR1 SGHTA and CDR2 FQGNSA. The CDR3 sequence is 14 residues long. The CDR3 region has the DNA TGTGCCAGCAGTCCGTCCGGGACTAGCCCCGAGCAGTACTTC. Translating it yields CASSPSGTSPEQYF.

The J gene is TRBJ2-7, the V gene TRBV9; 12 bases align to TRBD2. With 4 bases clipped from V and 5 bases from J, the junction kept 10 bases outside the gene matches. The CDR3 length is 16 residues. Germline CDR1 reads SGDLS; CDR2 reads YYNGEE. The CDR3 nucleotides read TGTGCCAGCAGCCCGAGAGGGACTAGCGGGTACAACGAGCAGTACTTC. This codes for CASSPRGTSGYNEQYF.

The count of this clonotype is one. The chain couples TRBV29-1 to TRBJ2-5; TRBD1 or TRBD2 may be the D gene (5 bases each). The CDR3 consists of 13 residues. The germline V and J ends were trimmed by 1 base and 11 bases, with 17 bases remaining between them. Germline assignment: CDR1 SQVTM and CDR2 ANQGSEA. The CDR3 DNA is TGCAGCGTTGAAGGGGACGGGGTCAATGAGCAGTACTTC. This sequence encodes CSVEGDGVNEQYF. Supplemented by reference TRBV29-1 and TRBJ2-5, the full variable domain reads SAVISQKPSRDICQRGTSLTIQCQVDSQVTMMFWYRQQPGQSLTLIATANQGSEATYESGFVIDKFPISRPNLTFSTLTVSNMSPEDSSIYLCSVEGDGVNEQYFGPGTRLLVL.

The chain employs TRBV30 and TRBJ1-5; the D is unclear. V lost 5 bases to trimming and J lost 5 bases, with 13 bases between them. The CDR3 length is 13 residues. Germline V CDR1 and CDR2: GTSNPN, SVGIG (reference sequence). The CDR3 nucleotides are TGTGCCTGGGGAGAGGGCTGGGATCAGCCCCAGCATTTT. This encodes CAWGEGWDQPQHF.

The chain is built from TRBV5-1 and TRBJ2-7, with D perhaps matching TRBD1 (5 bases). Trimming shortened V by 1 base and J by 2 bases, and 10 bases separated the two germline ends. The germline V gene encodes CDR1 SGHRS and CDR2 YFSETQ. The CDR3 covers 14 residues. The DNA for the CDR3 is TGCGCCAGCAGCTTGAAGGGGAAACCCTACGAGCAGTACTTC. Protein product: CASSLKGKPYEQYF.

The chain links TRBV7-2 to TRBJ2-2; the match to TRBD2 covers 10 bases. Germline V gene lookup returns CDR1 SGHTA and CDR2 FQGNSA. The ends lost 5 bases at V and 5 bases at J; junction bases unmatched: 5. The CDR3 is made up of 15 amino acids. The CDR3, as DNA: TGTGCCAGCAGCGAGCTAGCGGGAGTTACCGGGGAGCTGTTTTTT. This gives the protein CASSELAGVTGELFF.

The chain recombines TRBV5-1 with TRBJ2-7; 14 positions agree with TRBD2. The length of the CDR3 is 16 residues. CDR1 SGHRS and CDR2 YFSETQ come from the germline V gene. The V gene end was trimmed by 4 bases and the J gene end by 3 bases; junction bases not matched to a gene: 6. The CDR3 spells CASSAGLAGENYEQYF. The CDR3 DNA reads TGCGCCAGCAGCGCGGGACTAGCGGGAGAGAACTACGAGCAGTACTTC.

This clonotype turned up a few times. The chain uses TRBV12-3 or TRBV12-4 and TRBJ2-1, with no clear D. Trimming left V 3 bases short and J 0 bases short, with 15 bases between. CDR3 size: 17 residues. In DNA, the CDR3 is TGTGCCAGCAGTTTTCTCTGGGCCAGTAGCTCCTACAATGAGCAGTTCTTC. Its translation is CASSFLWASSSYNEQFF.